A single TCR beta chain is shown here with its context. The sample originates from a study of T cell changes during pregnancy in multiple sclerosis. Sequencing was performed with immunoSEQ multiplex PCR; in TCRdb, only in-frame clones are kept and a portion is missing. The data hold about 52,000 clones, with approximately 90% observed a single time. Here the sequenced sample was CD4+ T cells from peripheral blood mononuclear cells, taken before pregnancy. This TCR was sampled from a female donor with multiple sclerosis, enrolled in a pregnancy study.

The CDR3: CASSYRGRQPQHF. The CDR3 DNA is TGTGCCAGCAGTTACAGGGGCCGTCAGCCCCAGCATTTT. This chain uses TRBV27 with TRBJ1-5; 7 bases match TRBD1. V gave up 4 bases and J gave up 6 bases; unmatched junction bases: 3. The length of the CDR3 is 13 residues. The germline V gene encodes CDR1 MNHEY and CDR2 SMNVEV (reference sequence).